This TCR beta chain was retrieved from a study of T-cell memory formation after mild COVID-19 (dated by TCRdb to the early 2020s). Some background on the complete study: TCR sequence clusters from the two donors were found to be largely donor specific. T-cell clones expanding and contracting after mild COVID-19 in a couple of donors were tracked by longitudinal TCRalpha and TCRbeta repertoire sequencing. The cohort comprised two young, previously healthy adult volunteers, one female and one male. Broader findings and caveats from the paper: Contracting CD4+ clones turned up mainly in the CM and EM memory subsets, whereas EMRA was where CD8+ clones were enriched. Whether the second-wave clones peaking on day 37 were SARS-CoV-2 specific was not confirmed. Some responding clones were found in pre-infection memory, which suggests that pre-existing cross-reactive memory T cells took part in the SARS-CoV-2 response. The study covered only a couple of mild cases, and larger cohorts including severe cases with pre-infection samples were considered necessary. From day 15 to 85, contracting clones showed balanced CD4/CD8 phenotypes, whereas a second wave of clones that expanded from day 15 to 37 leaned towards CD4+.

The CDR3 covers 13 residues, taking in both the cysteine and the phenylalanine. Kept here is only the CDR3 DNA, which spans 39 bases and is read in frame from base 1. The junction carries 9 bases between V and J, which are trimmed by 6 bases and 1 base respectively. PBMCs were isolated by Ficoll-Paque density gradient centrifugation. Points on this clonotype: Its antigen specificity is not known. No base quality information exists; no much larger clone differs at one position.

The data were produced on an Illumina NovaSeq 6000. Using 5'RACE with constant-segment primers, TCRalpha and TCRbeta cDNA libraries were constructed, with sample barcodes and unique molecular identifiers added in the process. Trizol reagent was used to extract RNA from every sample. The libraries were amplified in two PCR steps, and the second step added a second sample barcode and Illumina TruSeq adapters. The libraries were sequenced on an Illumina NovaSeq using 2 x 150 bp paired-end reads. The authors' analysis ran thus. With migec v1.2.7, reads were demultiplexed and then collapsed into UMI-guided consensus sequences. Using mixcr v2.1.11, UMI consensuses were aligned to TRA and TRB V and J templates and then assembled into clonotypes. Clonotypes were classified as expanded or contracted when called significant by both edgeR and NoisET, with noise models trained on biological replicates. edgeR calls used a false discovery rate-adjusted p below 0.01 and a log2 fold-change threshold of 1. As an exploratory analysis of dynamics, max-normalized trajectories of the 1000 most abundant clonotypes were examined by PCA with hierarchical clustering. Separately sequenced CD4+ and CD8+ repertoires were used to assign a CD4 or CD8 phenotype to each responding clone. TCRdb reanalyzed the raw reads on its own, using fastp at Q25 for trimming and MiXCR for clone calling, and kept in-frame beta chains. Identical CDR3 protein sequences are pooled into one entry, listed with their most common genes and DNA. The V and J calls come from TCRdb's annotation, not from the publication. The sample has 360,000 or so distinct CDR3 sequences on record, approximately 27% of them singletons. The ten largest make up roughly 12% of the sample.

This receptor was taken from an adult woman who had mild COVID-19 (a few samples of this study predate the infection). The sample titles of this study are shuffled in the database, so cell type and time point are left out; the donor was told from shared clones. Material for sequencing was PBMCs or a T cell subset sorted from them (not recorded which). The V and J genes are TRBV12-3 or TRBV12-4 and TRBJ1-1; TRBD1 is perhaps the D gene, given 6 matching bases. CDR3 sequence: CASRVTGNTEAFF. The nucleotide sequence is TGTGCCAGCAGGGTGACAGGGAACACTGAAGCTTTCTTT.